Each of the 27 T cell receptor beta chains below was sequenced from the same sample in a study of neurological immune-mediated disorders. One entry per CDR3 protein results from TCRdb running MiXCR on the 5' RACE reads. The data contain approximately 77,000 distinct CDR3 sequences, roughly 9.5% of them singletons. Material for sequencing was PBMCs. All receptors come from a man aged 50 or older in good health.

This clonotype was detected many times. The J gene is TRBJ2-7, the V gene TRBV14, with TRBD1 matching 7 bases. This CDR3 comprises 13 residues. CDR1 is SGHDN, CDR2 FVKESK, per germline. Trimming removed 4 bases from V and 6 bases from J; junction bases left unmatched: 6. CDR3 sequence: CASSRNRGGEQYF. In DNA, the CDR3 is TGTGCCAGCAGCCGGAACAGGGGTGGCGAGCAGTACTTC.

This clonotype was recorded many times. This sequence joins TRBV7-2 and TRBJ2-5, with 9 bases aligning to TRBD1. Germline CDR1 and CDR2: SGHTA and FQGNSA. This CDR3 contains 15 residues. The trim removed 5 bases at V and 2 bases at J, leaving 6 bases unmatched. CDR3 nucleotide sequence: TGTGCCAGCAGCCCCGGACAGGGGAGACAAGAGACCCAGTACTTC. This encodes CASSPGQGRQETQYF.

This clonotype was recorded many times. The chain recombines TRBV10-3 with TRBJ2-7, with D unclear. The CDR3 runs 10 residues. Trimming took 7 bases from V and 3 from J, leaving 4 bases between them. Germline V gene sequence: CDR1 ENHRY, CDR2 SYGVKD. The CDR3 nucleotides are TGTGCCATCACCAACTACGAGCAGTACTTC. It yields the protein CAITNYEQYF.

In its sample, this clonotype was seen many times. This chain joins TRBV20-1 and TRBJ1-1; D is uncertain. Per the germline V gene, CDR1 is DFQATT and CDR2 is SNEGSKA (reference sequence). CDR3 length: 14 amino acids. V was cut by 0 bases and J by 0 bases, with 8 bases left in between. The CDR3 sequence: CSARDQVMNTEAFF. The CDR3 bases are TGCAGTGCTAGAGATCAGGTAATGAACACTGAAGCTTTCTTT.

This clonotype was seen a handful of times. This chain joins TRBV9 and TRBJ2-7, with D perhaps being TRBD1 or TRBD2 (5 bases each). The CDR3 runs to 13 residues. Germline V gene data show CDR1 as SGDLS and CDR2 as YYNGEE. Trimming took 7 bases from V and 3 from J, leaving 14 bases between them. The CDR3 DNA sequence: TGTGCCAGCGCATGGGACCCCAACTACGAGCAGTACTTC. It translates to CASAWDPNYEQYF. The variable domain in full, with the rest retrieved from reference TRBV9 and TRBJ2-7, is DSGVTQTPKHLITATGQRVTLRCSPRSGDLSVYWYQQSLDQGLQFLIQYYNGEERAKGNILERFSAQQFPDLHSELNLSSLELGDSALYFCASAWDPNYEQYFGPGTRLTVT.

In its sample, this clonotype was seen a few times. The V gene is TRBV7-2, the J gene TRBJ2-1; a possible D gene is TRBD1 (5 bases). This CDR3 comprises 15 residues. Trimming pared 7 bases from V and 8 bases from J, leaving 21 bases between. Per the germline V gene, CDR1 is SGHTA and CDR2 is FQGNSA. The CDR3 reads CASTRMGRGFDEQFF. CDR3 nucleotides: TGTGCCAGCACTCGAATGGGGCGAGGCTTCGATGAGCAGTTCTTC.

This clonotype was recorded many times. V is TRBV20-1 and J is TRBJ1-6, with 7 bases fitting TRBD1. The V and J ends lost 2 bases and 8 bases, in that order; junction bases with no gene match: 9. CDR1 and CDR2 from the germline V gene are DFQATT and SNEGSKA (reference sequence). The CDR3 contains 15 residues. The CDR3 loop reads CSARPLRTGHSPLHF. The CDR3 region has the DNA TGCAGTGCTAGACCCCTGAGGACAGGACATTCACCCCTCCACTTT.

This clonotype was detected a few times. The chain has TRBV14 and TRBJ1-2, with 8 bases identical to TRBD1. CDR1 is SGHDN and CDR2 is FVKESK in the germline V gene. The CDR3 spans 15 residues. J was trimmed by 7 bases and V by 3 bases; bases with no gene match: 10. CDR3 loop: CASSHRTGQGGGYTF. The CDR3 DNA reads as TGTGCCAGCAGCCACCGGACAGGGCAGGGAGGTGGCTACACCTTC.

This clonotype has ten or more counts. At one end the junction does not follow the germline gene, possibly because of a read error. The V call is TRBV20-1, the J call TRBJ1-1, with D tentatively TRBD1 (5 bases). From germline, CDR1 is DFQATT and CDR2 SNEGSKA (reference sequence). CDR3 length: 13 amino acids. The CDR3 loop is CSARGHQNTEAFF. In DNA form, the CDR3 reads TGCAGTGCCAGAGGACACCAGAACACTGAAGCTTTCTTT.

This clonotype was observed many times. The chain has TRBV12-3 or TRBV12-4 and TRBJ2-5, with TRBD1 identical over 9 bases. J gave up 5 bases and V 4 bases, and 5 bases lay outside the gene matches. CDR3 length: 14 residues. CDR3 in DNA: TGTGCCAGCAGTTCCGGGACAGGGTCCGAGACCCAGTACTTC. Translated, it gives CASSSGTGSETQYF.

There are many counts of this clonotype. The CDR3 reads CASSNAGPRAEAFF. The CDR3 DNA reads as TGTGCCAGCAGCAACGCAGGGCCCCGGGCTGAAGCTTTCTTT. The chain joins TRBV21-1 to TRBJ1-1. TRBV21-1 is flagged as a pseudogene. This CDR3 spans 14 amino acids.

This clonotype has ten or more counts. CDR3 sequence: CASSQEGVTEAFF. In DNA, the CDR3 is TGCGCCAGCAGCCAAGAGGGAGTCACTGAAGCTTTCTTT. The chain combines TRBV4-1 with TRBJ1-1; D unclear. The CDR3 runs 13 residues. CDR1 and CDR2 from the germline V gene are MGHRA and YSYEKL. V was trimmed by 0 bases and J by 4 bases, leaving 6 bases between them.

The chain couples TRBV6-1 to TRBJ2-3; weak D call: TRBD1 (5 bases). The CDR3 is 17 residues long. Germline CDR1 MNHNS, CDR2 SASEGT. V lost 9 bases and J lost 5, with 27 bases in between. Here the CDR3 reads CASHIPPDKPKGDTQYF. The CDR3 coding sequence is TGTGCCAGTCACATTCCCCCGGACAAACCAAAGGGAGATACGCAGTATTTT.

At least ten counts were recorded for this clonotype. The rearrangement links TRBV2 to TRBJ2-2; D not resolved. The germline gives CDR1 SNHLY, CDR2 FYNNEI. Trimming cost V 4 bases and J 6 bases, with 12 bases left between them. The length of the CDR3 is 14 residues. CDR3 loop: CASSGGRSPGELFF. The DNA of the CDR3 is TGTGCCAGCAGTGGCGGCCGCTCACCCGGGGAGCTGTTTTTT.

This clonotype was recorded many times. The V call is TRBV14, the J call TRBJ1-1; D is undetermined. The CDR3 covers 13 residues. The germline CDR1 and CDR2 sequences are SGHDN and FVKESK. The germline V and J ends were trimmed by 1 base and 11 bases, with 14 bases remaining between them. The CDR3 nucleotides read TGTGCCAGCAGCCAAGTAGGTCGGGATTGGGCTTTCTTT. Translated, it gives CASSQVGRDWAFF.

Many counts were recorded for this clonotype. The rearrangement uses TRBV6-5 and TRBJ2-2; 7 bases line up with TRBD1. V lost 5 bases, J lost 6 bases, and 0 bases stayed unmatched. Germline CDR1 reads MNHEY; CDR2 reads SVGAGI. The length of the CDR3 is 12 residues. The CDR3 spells CASSQGAGELFF. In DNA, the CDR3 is TGTGCCAGCAGTCAGGGGGCCGGGGAGCTGTTTTTT.

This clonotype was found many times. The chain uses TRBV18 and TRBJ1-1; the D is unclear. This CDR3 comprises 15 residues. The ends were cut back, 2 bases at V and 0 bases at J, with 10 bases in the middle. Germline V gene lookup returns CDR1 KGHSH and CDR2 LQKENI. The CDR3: CASSPVGSLNTEAFF. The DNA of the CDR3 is TGTGCCAGCTCACCAGTTGGCAGCCTGAACACTGAAGCTTTCTTT. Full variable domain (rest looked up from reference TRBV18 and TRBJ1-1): NAGVMQNPRHLVRRRGQEARLRCSPMKGHSHVYWYRQLPEEGLKFMVYLQKENIIDESGMPKERFSAEFPKEGPSILRIQQVVRGDSAAYFCASSPVGSLNTEAFFGQGTRLTVV.

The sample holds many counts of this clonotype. The CDR3: CASSYSTGATDTQYF. The DNA of the CDR3 is TGTGCCAGCAGTTACTCGACAGGGGCCACAGATACGCAGTATTTT. This chain uses TRBV6-5 with TRBJ2-3; 8 bases fit TRBD1. The CDR3 spans 15 residues. V shed 0 bases and J 2 bases; nucleotides not matched to a gene: 1. Germline V gene data show CDR1 as MNHEY and CDR2 as SVGAGI.

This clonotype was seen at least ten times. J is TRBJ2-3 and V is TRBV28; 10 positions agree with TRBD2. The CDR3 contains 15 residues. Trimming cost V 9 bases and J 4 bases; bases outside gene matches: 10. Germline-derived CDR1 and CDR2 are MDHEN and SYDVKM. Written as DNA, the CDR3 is TGTGCCAGTTGGCCTAGCGGGAGTAGGTCAGATACGCAGTATTTT. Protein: CASWPSGSRSDTQYF.

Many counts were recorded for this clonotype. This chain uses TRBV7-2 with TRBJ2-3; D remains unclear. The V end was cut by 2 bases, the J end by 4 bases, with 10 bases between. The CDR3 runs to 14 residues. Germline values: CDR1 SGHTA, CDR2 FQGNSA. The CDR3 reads CASSLYRSSDTQYF. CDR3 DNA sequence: TGTGCCAGCAGCTTATATCGGTCTTCAGATACGCAGTATTTT.

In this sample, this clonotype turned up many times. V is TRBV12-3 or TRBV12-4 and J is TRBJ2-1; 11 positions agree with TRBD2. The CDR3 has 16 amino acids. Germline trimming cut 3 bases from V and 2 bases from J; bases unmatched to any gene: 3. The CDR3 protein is CASSFLSGGAYNEQFF. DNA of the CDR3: TGTGCCAGCAGTTTCCTTAGCGGGGGGGCCTACAATGAGCAGTTCTTC.

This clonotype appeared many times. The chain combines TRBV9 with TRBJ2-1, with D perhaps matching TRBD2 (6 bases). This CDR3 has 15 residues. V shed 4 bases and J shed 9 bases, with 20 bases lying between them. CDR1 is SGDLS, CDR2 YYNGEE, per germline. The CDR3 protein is CASSLGLPGKSEQFF. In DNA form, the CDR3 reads TGTGCCAGCAGCTTGGGACTTCCCGGTAAAAGTGAGCAGTTCTTC. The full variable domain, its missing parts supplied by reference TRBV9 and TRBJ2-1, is DSGVTQTPKHLITATGQRVTLRCSPRSGDLSVYWYQQSLDQGLQFLIQYYNGEERAKGNILERFSAQQFPDLHSELNLSSLELGDSALYFCASSLGLPGKSEQFFGPGTRLTVL.

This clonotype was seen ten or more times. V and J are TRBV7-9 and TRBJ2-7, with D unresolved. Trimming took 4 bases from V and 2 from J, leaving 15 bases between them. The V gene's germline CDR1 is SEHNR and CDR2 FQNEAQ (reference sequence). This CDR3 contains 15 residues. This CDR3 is CASSSPPDGAYEQYF. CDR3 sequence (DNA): TGTGCCAGCAGCTCCCCCCCTGACGGAGCCTACGAGCAGTACTTC.

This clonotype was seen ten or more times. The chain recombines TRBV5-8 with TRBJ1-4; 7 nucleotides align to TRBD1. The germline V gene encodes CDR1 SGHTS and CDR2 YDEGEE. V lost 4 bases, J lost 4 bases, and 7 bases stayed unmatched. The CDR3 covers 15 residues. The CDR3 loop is CASSLGTVGNEKLFF. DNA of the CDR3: TGTGCCAGCAGCCTGGGGACAGTTGGTAATGAAAAACTGTTTTTT.

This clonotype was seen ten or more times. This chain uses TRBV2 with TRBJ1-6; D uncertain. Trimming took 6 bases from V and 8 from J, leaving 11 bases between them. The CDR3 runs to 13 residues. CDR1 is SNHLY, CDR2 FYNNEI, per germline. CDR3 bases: TGTGCCAGCAGAAGGAGTATAGATTCACCCCTCCACTTT. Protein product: CASRRSIDSPLHF.

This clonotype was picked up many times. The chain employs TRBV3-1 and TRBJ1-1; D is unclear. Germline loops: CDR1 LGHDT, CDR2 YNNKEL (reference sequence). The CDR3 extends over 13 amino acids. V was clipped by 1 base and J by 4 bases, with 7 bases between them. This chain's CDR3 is CASSQGRVTEAFF. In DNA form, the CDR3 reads TGTGCCAGCAGCCAAGGCCGGGTCACTGAAGCTTTCTTT.

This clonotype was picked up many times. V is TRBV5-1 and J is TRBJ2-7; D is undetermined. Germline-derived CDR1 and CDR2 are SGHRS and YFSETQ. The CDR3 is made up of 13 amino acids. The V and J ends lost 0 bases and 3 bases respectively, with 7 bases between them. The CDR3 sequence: CASSLDTRYEQYF. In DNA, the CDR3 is TGCGCCAGCAGCTTGGACACCCGCTACGAGCAGTACTTC.